A single sample is the source of the 12 T cell receptor beta chains below, sequenced in a study of control samples from healthy donors and cancer patients (dated by TCRdb to the early 2020s). Library method: the immunoSEQ multiplex PCR assay. The table was pulled from immuneACCESS by TCRdb, which kept in-frame rearrangements only. Such tables lose some clones; where checked, under half of the loss comes from unresolved V genes, and the rest has no known cause. The table for this sample lists about 130,000 clones; roughly 89% of them were counted only once. About 5.5% of the sample goes to the ten largest clones. Input material: blood. These receptors were obtained from a man between 18 and 35 years old in good health.

The chain links TRBV5-1 to TRBJ2-5; no firm D call. CDR1 SGHRS and CDR2 YFSETQ come from the germline V gene. This CDR3 contains 14 residues. V was pared by 0 bases and J by 2 bases, with 8 bases between. This CDR3 is CASSLAVVQETQYF. CDR3 DNA: TGCGCCAGCAGCTTGGCCGTCGTACAAGAGACCCAGTACTTC.

The gene calls are TRBV12-3 or TRBV12-4 and TRBJ2-3; unclear D gene. CDR3 length: 13 amino acids. Trimming removed 2 bases from V and 4 bases from J, with 7 bases in between. CDR3 residues: CASSLFSADTQYF. In DNA, the CDR3 is TGTGCCAGCAGTTTATTTTCAGCAGATACGCAGTATTTT.

The rearrangement uses TRBV4-1 and TRBJ2-2, with D maybe TRBD1 (6 bases). The germline CDR1 and CDR2 sequences are MGHRA and YSYEKL. V shed 4 bases and J shed 4 bases, with 16 bases lying between them. This CDR3 comprises 16 residues. CDR3 DNA sequence: TGCGCCAGCAGCCCAAGAACAGGGCGCGTCACCGGGGAGCTGTTTTTT. Protein product: CASSPRTGRVTGELFF.

The rearrangement links TRBV10-3 to TRBJ1-4, with 8 nucleotides matching TRBD1. Germline-derived CDR1 and CDR2 are ENHRY and SYGVKD. This CDR3 spans 12 amino acids. After removal of 8 bases from V and 5 bases from J, the junction contained 1 base not matched to a gene. This CDR3 reads CAIGQGNEKLFF. Here the CDR3 DNA reads TGTGCCATCGGACAGGGCAATGAAAAACTGTTTTTT.

The chain carries TRBV7-9 and TRBJ1-2; 12 bases are a match to TRBD1. The CDR3 has 15 amino acids. After removal of 5 bases from V and 6 bases from J, the junction contained 7 bases not matched to a gene. The germline V gene has CDR1 SEHNR and CDR2 FQNEAQ (reference sequence). CDR3 coding DNA: TGTGCCAGCAGCCCAGGGACAGGGGGCATCGATGGCTACACCTTC. This codes for CASSPGTGGIDGYTF.

This sequence joins TRBV7-9 and TRBJ1-4; TRBD1 matches 9 bases. The germline V gene has CDR1 SEHNR and CDR2 FQNEAQ (reference sequence). J was trimmed by 7 bases and V by 1 base; bases with no gene match: 4. The CDR3 sequence is 15 residues long. CDR3 sequence (DNA): TGTGCCAGCAGCTTAGGGGACAGGGTTCGTGAAAAACTGTTTTTT. It encodes CASSLGDRVREKLFF.

The chain joins TRBV5-5 to TRBJ2-7; no reliable D call. V was shortened by 2 bases and J by 6 bases, with 9 bases between the two germline ends. This CDR3 has 12 residues. Per germline, CDR1 SGHKS and CDR2 YYEKEE (reference sequence). The CDR3 region is CASSLGPREQYF. DNA of the CDR3: TGTGCCAGCAGCTTAGGACCTCGCGAGCAGTACTTC.

This sequence joins TRBV5-5 and TRBJ2-1, with 7 bases fitting TRBD2. The CDR3 covers 14 residues. Per the germline V gene, CDR1 is SGHKS and CDR2 is YYEKEE (reference sequence). The J segment lost 2 bases and the V segment lost 4 bases, leaving 3 bases of the junction unmatched. The CDR3 coding sequence is TGTGCCAGCAGCCGGGGAGGGCCCTACAATGAGCAGTTCTTC. Encoded protein: CASSRGGPYNEQFF. The whole variable domain, remainder taken from reference TRBV5-5 and TRBJ2-1, is DAGVTQSPTHLIKTRGQQVTLRCSPISGHKSVSWYQQVLGQGPQFIFQYYEKEERGRGNFPDRFSARQFPNYSSELNVNALLLGDSALYLCASSRGGPYNEQFFGPGTRLTVL.

The chain combines TRBV30 with TRBJ2-7; 7 nucleotides agree with TRBD1. CDR3 length: 14 amino acids. V shed 0 bases and J 3 bases; nucleotides not matched to a gene: 5. CDR1 and CDR2 (germline): GTSNPN, SVGIG (reference sequence). The CDR3 sequence: CAWSVRGRSYEQYF. In DNA, the CDR3 is TGTGCCTGGAGTGTAAGGGGGCGGAGCTACGAGCAGTACTTC.

The chain combines TRBV2 with TRBJ2-1; possibly TRBD2 for D (5 bases). Per germline, CDR1 SNHLY and CDR2 FYNNEI. The CDR3 has 15 amino acids. The V gene lost 4 bases and the J gene lost 8 bases, with 18 bases spanning the gap. CDR3 in amino acids: CASSVGGRHSDEQFF. The CDR3 DNA reads as TGTGCCAGCAGTGTCGGAGGTCGACATAGCGATGAGCAGTTCTTC.

The V gene is TRBV9, the J gene TRBJ2-3; perhaps TRBD2 as D (6 bases). From germline, CDR1 is SGDLS and CDR2 YYNGEE. V was trimmed by 0 bases and J by 6 bases, leaving 14 bases between them. This CDR3 has 15 amino acids. As DNA, the CDR3 is TGTGCCAGCAGCGTAGACCCGGGAGCCTCCGATACGCAGTATTTT. Translating gives CASSVDPGASDTQYF.

This clone was seen a few times. This sequence joins TRBV6-5 and TRBJ1-6; D not certain. The CDR3 is made up of 13 amino acids. The V end lost 7 bases, the J end lost 2 bases, and 6 bases lay between the germline ends. In germline, CDR1 is MNHEY, CDR2 SVGAGI. The CDR3: CASNGAYNSPLHF. The CDR3 DNA reads TGTGCCAGCAATGGGGCCTATAATTCACCCCTCCACTTT.